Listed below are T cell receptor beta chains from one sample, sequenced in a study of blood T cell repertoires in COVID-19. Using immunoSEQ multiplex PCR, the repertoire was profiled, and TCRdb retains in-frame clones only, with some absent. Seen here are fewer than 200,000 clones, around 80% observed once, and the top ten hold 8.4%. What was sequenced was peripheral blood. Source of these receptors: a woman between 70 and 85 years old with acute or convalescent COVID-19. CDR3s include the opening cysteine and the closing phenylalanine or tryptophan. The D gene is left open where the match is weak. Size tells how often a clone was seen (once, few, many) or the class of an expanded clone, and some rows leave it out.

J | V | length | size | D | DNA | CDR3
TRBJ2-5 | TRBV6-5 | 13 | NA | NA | TGTGCCAGCAGTTGGGCGCCTCAAGAGACCCAGTACTTC | CASSWAPQETQYF
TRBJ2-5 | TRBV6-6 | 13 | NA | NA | TGTGCCAGCAGTTCTTCTAGCGTGGAGACCCAGTACTTC | CASSSSSVETQYF
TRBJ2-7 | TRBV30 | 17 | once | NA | TGTGCCTGGATGGGAAACAGGGTTGGTATCGGGTCCTACGAGCAGTACTTC | CAWMGNRVGIGSYEQYF
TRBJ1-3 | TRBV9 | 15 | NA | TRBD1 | TGTGCCAGCAGCCTACATACAGGGGATGGAAACACCATATATTTT | CASSLHTGDGNTIYF
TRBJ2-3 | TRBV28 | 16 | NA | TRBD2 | TGTGCCAGCAGTGCCTCTAGCGGGAGGGCGATAGATACGCAGTATTTT | CASSASSGRAIDTQYF
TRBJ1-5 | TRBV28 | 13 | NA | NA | TGTGCCAGCAGGCAGACAAGAAATCAGCCCCAGCATTTT | CASRQTRNQPQHF
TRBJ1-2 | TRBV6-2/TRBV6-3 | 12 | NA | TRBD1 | TGTGCCAGCAGTTTACAGGGGGATGGCTACACCTTC | CASSLQGDGYTF
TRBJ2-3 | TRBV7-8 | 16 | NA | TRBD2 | TGTGCCAGCAGCCCCCAGCGGGAGCCTTACACAGATACGCAGTATTTT | CASSPQREPYTDTQYF
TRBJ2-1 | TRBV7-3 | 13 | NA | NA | TGTGCCAGCAGCATTAGTGGGTCGGGTGAGCAGTTCTTC | CASSISGSGEQFF
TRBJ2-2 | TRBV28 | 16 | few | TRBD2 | TGTGCCAGCAGCCGAGTTACTAGCGGGCTCACCGGGGAGCTGTTTTTT | CASSRVTSGLTGELFF
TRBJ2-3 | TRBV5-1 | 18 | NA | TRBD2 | TGCGCCAGCAGCTCCCGGCCTAGCGGGAGGCCACTCACAGATACGCAGTATTTT | CASSSRPSGRPLTDTQYF
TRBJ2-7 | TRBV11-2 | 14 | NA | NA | TGTGCCAGCAGCTTGGAGGGGATCTCCTACGAGCAGTACTTC | CASSLEGISYEQYF
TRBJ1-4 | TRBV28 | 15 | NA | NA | TGTGCCAGCAGCTCTGCGGCTAACCGGATCGAAAAACTGTTTTTT | CASSSAANRIEKLFF
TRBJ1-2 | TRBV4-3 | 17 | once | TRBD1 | TGCGCCAGCAGCCAAGTTACCGGACAGGGTTCTAACTATGGCTACACCTTC | CASSQVTGQGSNYGYTF
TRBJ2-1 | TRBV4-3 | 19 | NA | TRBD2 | TGCGCCAGCAGACCTCGTGCTAGCGGGGGCTTTGCCTCCTACAATGAGCAGTTCTTC | CASRPRASGGFASYNEQFF
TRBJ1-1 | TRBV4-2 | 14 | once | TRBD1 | TGTGCCAGCAGCCAAGACTTCAGGGGGCAGGGAGCTTTCTTT | CASSQDFRGQGAFF
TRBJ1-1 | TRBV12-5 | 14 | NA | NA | TGTGCTAGACCAAACAAGATGATGAACACTGAAGCTTTCTTT | CARPNKMMNTEAFF
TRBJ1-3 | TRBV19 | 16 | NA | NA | TGTGCCAGTATGACCCCGACTGTGATCTCTGGAAACACCATATATTTT | CASMTPTVISGNTIYF
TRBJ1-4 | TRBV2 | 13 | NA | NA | TGTGCCAGCAGTACCAGGACTAATGAAAAACTGTTTTTT | CASSTRTNEKLFF
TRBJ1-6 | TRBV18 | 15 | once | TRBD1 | TGTGCCAGCTCACCAGCCGGGACAGGAGGCTCGCCCCTCCACTTT | CASSPAGTGGSPLHF
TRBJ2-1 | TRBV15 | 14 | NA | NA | TGTGCCACCAGCAGAGATTCCGGGGGTAATGAGCAGTTCTTC | CATSRDSGGNEQFF
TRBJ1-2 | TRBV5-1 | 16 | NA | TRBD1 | TGCGCCAGCAGCTTGAGTACCGGGACAGGGGGCTATGGCTACACCTTC | CASSLSTGTGGYGYTF
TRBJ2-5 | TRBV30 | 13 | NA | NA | TGTGCCTGGAGCACAGGGTCGTCAGAGACCCAGTACTTC | CAWSTGSSETQYF
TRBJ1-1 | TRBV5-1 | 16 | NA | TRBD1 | TGCGCCAGCAGCTCCGGACAGGGTATGAGGACCACTGAAGCTTTCTTT | CASSSGQGMRTTEAFF
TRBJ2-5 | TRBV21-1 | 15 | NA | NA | TGTGCCAGCAGCAACAGGGGTAGGGTCAAAGAGACCCAGTACTTC | CASSNRGRVKETQYF
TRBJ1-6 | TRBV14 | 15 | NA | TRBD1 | TGTGCCAGCCGACTACACGGACAGGGGGTTTCACCCCTCCACTTT | CASRLHGQGVSPLHF
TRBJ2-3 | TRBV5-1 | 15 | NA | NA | TGCGCCAGCAGCTTGGAGCCAGGCGACACAGATACGCAGTATTTT | CASSLEPGDTDTQYF
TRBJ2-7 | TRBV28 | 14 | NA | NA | TGTGCCAGCTTTCACCCCAGCAGGGCTCAAGAGCAGTACTTC | CASFHPSRAQEQYF
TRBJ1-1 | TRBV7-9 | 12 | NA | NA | TGTGCCAGCAGCTTAGGAAGGGGGAGAGCTTTCTTT | CASSLGRGRAFF
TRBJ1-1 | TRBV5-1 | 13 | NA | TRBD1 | TGCGCCAGCAGCGTGACAGGGGTTGCTGAAGCTTTCTTT | CASSVTGVAEAFF
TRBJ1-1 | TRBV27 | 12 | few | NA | TGTGCCAGCAGTGCGGCCGGCCGGGAAGCTTTCTTT | CASSAAGREAFF
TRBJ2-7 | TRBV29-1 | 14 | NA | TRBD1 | TGCAGCGTTGAAGAGGGACAGGGGTACTACGAGCAGTACTTC | CSVEEGQGYYEQYF
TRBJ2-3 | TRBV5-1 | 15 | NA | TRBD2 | TGCGCCAGCAGCTTGGTTTGGACTAGCGGAGATACGCAGTATTTT | CASSLVWTSGDTQYF
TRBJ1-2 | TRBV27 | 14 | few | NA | TGTGCCAGCAGTACGAACCCGGGGAACTATGGCTACACCTTC | CASSTNPGNYGYTF
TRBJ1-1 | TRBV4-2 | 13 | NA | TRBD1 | TGTGCCAGCAGCCGAGGGACAGGGGGTGAAGCTTTCTTT | CASSRGTGGEAFF
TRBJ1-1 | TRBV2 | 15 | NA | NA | TGTGCCAGCAGGATCCAGCCAGGGACTAACACTGAAGCTTTCTTT | CASRIQPGTNTEAFF